What follows describes a single TCR beta chain. The junction departs from the called germline gene at one end, perhaps through a read error. Every donor gave 8 to 10 milliliters of peripheral blood. Total RNA extracted from each sample amounted to at least 6 micrograms. CDR3 size: 17 residues. In germline, CDR1 is LNHNV, CDR2 YYDKDF (reference sequence). PCR was performed a second time for about 7 to 11 cycles using a sample-barcoded 5' primer and a J-beta primer mix. Researchers report that a template-switch adaptor with 12 random nucleotides tagged each cDNA molecule. Sequencing yielded, for each sample, at least 3 million paired-end reads carrying CDR3. In TCRdb, the 5' RACE reads were re-called with MiXCR into one record per CDR3 protein. The repertoire holds roughly 1.9 million distinct CDR3 sequences, 39% seen once, with around 23% in the top ten. This sample was included in a study of blood T cells in healthy people across ages.

This TCR came from a human donor in good health. Sequenced: blood. The chain uses TRBV15 and TRBJ2-7; a weak D match, TRBD1 (6 bases). CDR3 in amino acids: CTTSRVKGELGSYEQYF. The CDR3 DNA reads as TGTACCACCAGCAGAGTAAAGGGGGAATTAGGCTCCTACGAGCAGTACTTC.